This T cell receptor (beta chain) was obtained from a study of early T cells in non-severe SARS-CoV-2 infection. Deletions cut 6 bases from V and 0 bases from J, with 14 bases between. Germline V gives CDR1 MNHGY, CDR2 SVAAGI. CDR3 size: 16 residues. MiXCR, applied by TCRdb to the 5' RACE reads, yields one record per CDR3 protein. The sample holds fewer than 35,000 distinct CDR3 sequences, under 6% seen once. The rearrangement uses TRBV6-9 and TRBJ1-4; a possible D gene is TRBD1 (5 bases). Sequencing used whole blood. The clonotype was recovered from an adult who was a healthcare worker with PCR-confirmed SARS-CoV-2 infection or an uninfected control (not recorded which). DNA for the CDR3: TGTGCCAGCAGGAAAGGGGCGATCACAACTAATGAAAAACTGTTTTTT. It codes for CASRKGAITTNEKLFF.